Sequencing of this T cell receptor beta chain was carried out in a study of graft-versus-host responses after intestinal transplantation. Across the study: Induction with anti-thymocyte globulin, then tacrolimus and steroids for about 3 years, was given to all recipients.

This table comes from immunoSEQ multiplex PCR, and its TCRdb copy is limited to in-frame clones, with some not included. This sample carries around 90,000 clones, 80% to 95% of them seen once, and the ten largest clones take roughly 0.3%. Study-wide results and limits: GvH clonotypes were identified within recipient marrow, with a subset emerging first in ileum or blood. In patients with graft-donor T cell macrochimerism, allograft graft-versus-host to host-versus-graft clonal ratios were high.

Concerning this clone itself: Its antigen remains unidentified.

Germline V gene data show CDR1 as LNHDA and CDR2 as SQIVND (reference sequence). J was trimmed by 5 bases and V by 2 bases; bases with no gene match: 5. This CDR3 spans 16 amino acids. This receptor was obtained from a human donor who received an intestinal transplant. Here the sequenced sample was unstimulated CD4+ T cells sorted from spleen or lymph node cells, taken before intestinal transplant. The V gene is TRBV19, the J gene TRBJ1-5; TRBD1 agrees at 11 bases. The CDR3 region has the DNA TGTGCCAGTAGTATAAGGGGACAGGGGGTGTATCAGCCCCAGCATTTT. Protein product: CASSIRGQGVYQPQHF.